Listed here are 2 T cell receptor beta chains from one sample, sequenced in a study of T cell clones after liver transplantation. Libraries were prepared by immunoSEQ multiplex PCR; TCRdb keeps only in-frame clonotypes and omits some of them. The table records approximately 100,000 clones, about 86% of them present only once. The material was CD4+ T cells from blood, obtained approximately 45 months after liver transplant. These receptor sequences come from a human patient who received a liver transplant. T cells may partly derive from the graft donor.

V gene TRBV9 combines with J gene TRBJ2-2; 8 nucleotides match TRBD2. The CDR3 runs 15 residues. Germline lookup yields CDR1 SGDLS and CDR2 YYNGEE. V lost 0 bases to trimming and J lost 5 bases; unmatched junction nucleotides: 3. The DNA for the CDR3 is TGTGCCAGCAGCGTAGTAGCGGGGCCGACCGGGGAGCTGTTTTTT. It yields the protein CASSVVAGPTGELFF.

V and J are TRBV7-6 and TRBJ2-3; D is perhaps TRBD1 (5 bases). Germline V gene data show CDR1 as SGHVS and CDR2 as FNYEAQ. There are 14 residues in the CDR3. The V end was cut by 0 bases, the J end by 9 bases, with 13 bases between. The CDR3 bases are TGTGCCAGCAGCTTAGCGCAGGGCCCCGGGACGCAGTATTTT. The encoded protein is CASSLAQGPGTQYF.